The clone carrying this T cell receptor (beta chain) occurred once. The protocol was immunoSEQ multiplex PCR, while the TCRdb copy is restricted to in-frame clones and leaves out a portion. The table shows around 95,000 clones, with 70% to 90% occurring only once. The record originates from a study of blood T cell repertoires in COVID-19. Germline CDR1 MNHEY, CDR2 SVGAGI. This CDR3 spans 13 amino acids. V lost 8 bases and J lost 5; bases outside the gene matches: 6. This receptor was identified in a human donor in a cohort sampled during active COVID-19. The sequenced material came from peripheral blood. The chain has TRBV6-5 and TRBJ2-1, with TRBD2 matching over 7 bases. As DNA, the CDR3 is TGTGCCAGCGGGGAGGGCGGGAACAATGAGCAGTTCTTC. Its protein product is CASGEGGNNEQFF.